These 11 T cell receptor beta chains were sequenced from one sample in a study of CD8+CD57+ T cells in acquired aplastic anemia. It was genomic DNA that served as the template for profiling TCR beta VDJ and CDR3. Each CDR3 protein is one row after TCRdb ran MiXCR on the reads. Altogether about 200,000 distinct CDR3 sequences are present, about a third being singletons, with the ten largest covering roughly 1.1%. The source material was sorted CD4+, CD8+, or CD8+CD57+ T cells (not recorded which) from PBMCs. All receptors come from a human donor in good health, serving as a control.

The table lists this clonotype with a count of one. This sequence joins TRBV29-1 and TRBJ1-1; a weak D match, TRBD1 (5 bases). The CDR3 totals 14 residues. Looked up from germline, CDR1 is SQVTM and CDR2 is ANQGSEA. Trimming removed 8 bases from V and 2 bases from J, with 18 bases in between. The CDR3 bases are TGCAGCATCCAAAGGGGCTCTGGAAACACTGAAGCTTTCTTT. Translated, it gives CSIQRGSGNTEAFF.

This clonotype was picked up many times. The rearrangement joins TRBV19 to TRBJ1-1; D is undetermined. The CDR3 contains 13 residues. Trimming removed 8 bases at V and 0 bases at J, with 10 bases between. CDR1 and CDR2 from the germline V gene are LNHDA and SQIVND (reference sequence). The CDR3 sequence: CASSGLMNTEAFF. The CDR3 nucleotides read TGTGCCAGTTCCGGGCTCATGAACACTGAAGCTTTCTTT.

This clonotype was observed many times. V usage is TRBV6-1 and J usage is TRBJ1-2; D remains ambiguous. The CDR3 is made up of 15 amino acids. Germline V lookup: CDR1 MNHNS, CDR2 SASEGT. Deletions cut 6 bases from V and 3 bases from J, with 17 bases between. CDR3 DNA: TGTGCCAGCAGCCTACAAAGGGAAGAGGACTATGGCTACACCTTC. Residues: CASSLQREEDYGYTF.

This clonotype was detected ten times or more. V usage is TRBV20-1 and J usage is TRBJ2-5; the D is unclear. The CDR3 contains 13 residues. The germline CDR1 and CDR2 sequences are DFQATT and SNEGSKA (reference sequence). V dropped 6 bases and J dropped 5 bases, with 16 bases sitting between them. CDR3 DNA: TGCAGTGCCCTAGTATTAACCGGGGAGACCCAGTACTTC. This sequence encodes CSALVLTGETQYF.

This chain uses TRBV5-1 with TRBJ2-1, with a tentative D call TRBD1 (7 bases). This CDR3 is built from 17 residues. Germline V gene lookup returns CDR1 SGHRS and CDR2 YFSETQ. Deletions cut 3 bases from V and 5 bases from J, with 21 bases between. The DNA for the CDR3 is TGCGCCAGCAGCTCGAGAGTGTATCAGGGGGGAGACAATGAGCAGTTCTTC. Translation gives CASSSRVYQGGDNEQFF.

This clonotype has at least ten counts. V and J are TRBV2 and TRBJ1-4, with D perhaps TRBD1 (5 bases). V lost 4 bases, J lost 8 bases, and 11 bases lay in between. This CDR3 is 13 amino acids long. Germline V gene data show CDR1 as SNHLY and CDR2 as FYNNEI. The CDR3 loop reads CASSARDGEKLFF. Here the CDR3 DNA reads TGTGCCAGCAGTGCCAGGGATGGGGAAAAACTGTTTTTT.

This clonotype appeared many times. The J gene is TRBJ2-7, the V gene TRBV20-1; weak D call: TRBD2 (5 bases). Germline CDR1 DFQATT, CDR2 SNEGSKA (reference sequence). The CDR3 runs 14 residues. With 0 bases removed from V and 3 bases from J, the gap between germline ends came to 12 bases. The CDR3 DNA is TGCAGTGCTAGAGATCCAGACACTAGCTACGAGCAGTACTTC. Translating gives CSARDPDTSYEQYF.

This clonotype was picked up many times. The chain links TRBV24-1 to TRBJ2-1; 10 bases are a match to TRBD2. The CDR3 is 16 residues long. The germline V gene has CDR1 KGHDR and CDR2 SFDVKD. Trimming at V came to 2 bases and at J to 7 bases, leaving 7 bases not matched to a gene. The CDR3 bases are TGTGCCACCAGTGATTGGTCCGGGACTAGCGTTAATGAGCAGTTCTTC. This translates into CATSDWSGTSVNEQFF.

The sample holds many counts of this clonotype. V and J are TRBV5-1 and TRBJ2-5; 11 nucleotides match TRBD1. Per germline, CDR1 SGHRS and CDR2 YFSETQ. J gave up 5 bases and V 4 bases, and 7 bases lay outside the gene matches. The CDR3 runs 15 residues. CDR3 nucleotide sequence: TGCGCCAGCAGCACGGGACAGGGGGTGTGGGAGACCCAGTACTTC. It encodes CASSTGQGVWETQYF.

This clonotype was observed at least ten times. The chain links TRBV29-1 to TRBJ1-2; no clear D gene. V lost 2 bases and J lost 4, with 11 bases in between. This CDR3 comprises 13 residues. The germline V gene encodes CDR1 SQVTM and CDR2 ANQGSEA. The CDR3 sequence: CSVENGRSYGYTF. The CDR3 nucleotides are TGCAGCGTTGAAAATGGACGGAGCTATGGCTACACCTTC.

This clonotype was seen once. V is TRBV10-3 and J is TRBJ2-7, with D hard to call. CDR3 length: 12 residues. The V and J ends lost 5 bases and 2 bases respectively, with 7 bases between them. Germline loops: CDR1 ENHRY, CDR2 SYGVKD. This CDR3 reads CAISPATYEQYF. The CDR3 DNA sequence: TGTGCCATCAGTCCGGCGACCTACGAGCAGTACTTC.